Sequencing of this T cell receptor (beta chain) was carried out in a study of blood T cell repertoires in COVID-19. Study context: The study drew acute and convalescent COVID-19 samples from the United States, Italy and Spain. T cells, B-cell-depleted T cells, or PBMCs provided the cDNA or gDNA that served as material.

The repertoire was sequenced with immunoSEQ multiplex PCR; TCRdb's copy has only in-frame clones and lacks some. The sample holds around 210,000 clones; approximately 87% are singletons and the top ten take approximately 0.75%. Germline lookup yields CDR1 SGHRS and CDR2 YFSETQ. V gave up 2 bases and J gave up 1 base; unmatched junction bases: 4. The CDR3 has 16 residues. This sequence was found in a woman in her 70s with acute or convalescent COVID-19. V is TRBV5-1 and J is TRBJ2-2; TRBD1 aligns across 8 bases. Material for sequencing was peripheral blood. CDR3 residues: CASSFQGAMNTGELFF. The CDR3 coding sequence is TGCGCCAGCAGCTTCCAGGGGGCCATGAACACCGGGGAGCTGTTTTTT.